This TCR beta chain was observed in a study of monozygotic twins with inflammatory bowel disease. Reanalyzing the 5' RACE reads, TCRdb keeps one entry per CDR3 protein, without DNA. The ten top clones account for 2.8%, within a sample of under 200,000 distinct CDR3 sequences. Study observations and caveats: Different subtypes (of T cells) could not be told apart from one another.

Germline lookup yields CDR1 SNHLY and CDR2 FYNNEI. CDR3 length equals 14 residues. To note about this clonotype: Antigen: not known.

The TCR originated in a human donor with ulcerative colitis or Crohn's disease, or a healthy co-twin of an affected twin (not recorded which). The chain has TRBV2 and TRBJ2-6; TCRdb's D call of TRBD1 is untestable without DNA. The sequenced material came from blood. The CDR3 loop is CASSTGNGAIVLTF.